The rows below give T cell receptor beta chains drawn from one sample of a study of T cell responses to AZD1222 COVID-19 vaccine. Produced via immunoSEQ multiplex PCR; TCRdb's table is partial and in-frame only. The sample records about 150,000 clones, just over 90% being singletons. The source was peripheral blood, collected 28 days after the second AZD1222 dose. All receptors come from an adult who received the AZD1222 COVID-19 vaccine. Each CDR3 is given without its conserved first and last residue. Each record gives: clone size, J gene, V gene, CDR3 protein. The size of a clone is reported for some rows only, either as once, few or many, or as a class for expanded clones.

.,TRBJ2-3,TRBV20-1,RGVIGDTQY
.,TRBJ2-3,TRBV4-1,ASSQEFIASSFTDTQY
.,TRBJ2-1,TRBV9,ASSVAGLASYNEQF
.,TRBJ2-7,TRBV4-1,ASSGASGRADVPEQY
.,TRBJ2-2,TRBV3-1/TRBV3-2,ASSRDRGTGELF
.,TRBJ2-2,TRBV7-9,ASSLGRGGGYTGELF
.,TRBJ1-4,TRBV7-9,ASSSQGIGEKLF
.,TRBJ1-1,TRBV11-2,ASSLVRLDTEAF
.,TRBJ2-5,TRBV5-1,ASSSTGQAAGWETQY
.,TRBJ1-5,TRBV27,ASSGLRERIQPQH
.,TRBJ1-1,TRBV7-9,ASSSDTGKMVTEAF
.,TRBJ2-7,TRBV6-5,ASTLRDSVDEQY
.,TRBJ1-1,TRBV4-1,ASSQRGQDGTEAF
.,TRBJ2-5,TRBV4-1,ASSRVEAETQY
few,TRBJ2-7,TRBV12-5,ASGRRGYEQY
.,TRBJ2-5,TRBV7-6,ASRYRGVRQETQY
.,TRBJ1-1,TRBV18,ASSPSSGDNTEAF
.,TRBJ2-1,TRBV6-5,ASSYGGVNEQF
.,TRBJ2-7,TRBV7-9,ASSPEGGRIGEQY
.,TRBJ1-6,TRBV6-7,ASSYEGQKNSPLH
.,TRBJ1-4,TRBV7-9,ASSRNRGETEKLF
.,TRBJ1-1,TRBV7-2,ASSLVETQPTEAF
.,TRBJ1-5,TRBV9,ASSVSPLNQPQH
.,TRBJ2-3,TRBV2,ASSTGGSALPDTQY
.,TRBJ1-2,TRBV21-1,ASSKGRQGCGYT